These 30 T cell receptor beta chains came from one sample sequenced in a study of CD8 T cells in Susac syndrome. Random hexamers were used to reverse transcribe the RNA input (roughly 0.5 to 1 ug). TCRdb redid the calling of the immunoSEQ multiplex PCR reads with MiXCR, one entry per CDR3 protein. The sample lists some 100,000 distinct CDR3 sequences; 95% to 98% were seen once. Sequencing used CD4+ T cells from PBMCs. The origin of the receptors is a human donor in good health.

About this clonotype itself: One end of the junction does not line up with germline, which may come from a read error. The CDR3 loop is CEDSSGDF. The CDR3 DNA reads as TGCGAGGACAGTAGCGGGGACTTC. The V and J genes are TRBV29-1 and TRBJ2-5; 8 nucleotides agree with TRBD2. The germline V gene encodes CDR1 SQVTM and CDR2 ANQGSEA. The CDR3 is 8 amino acids.

In its sample, this clonotype was seen once. The chain employs TRBV28 and TRBJ1-1; 9 bases agree with TRBD1. V dropped 7 bases and J dropped 7; count of bases not matched to a gene: 16. The CDR3 loop spans 16 amino acids. Looked up from germline, CDR1 is MDHEN and CDR2 is SYDVKM. The CDR3 DNA reads TGTGCCAGCACTCGGGGGACAGGGAACCAAATTGGTGAAGCTTTCTTT. Amino acid sequence: CASTRGTGNQIGEAFF. The full variable domain, its missing parts supplied by reference TRBV28 and TRBJ1-1, is DVKVTQSSRYLVKRTGEKVFLECVQDMDHENMFWYRQDPGLGLRLIYFSYDVKMKEKGDIPEGYSVSREKKERFSLILESASTNQTSMYLCASTRGTGNQIGEAFFGQGTRLTVV.

The chain employs TRBV6-1 and TRBJ1-5; 7 bases map to TRBD1. J lost 0 bases, V lost 4 bases, and 9 bases had no gene match. This CDR3 has 17 amino acids. The germline CDR1 and CDR2 sequences are MNHNS and SASEGT. The CDR3 loop is CASSATGAGLSNQPQHF. In nucleotides, the CDR3 is TGTGCCAGCAGTGCTACAGGGGCCGGCCTTAGCAATCAGCCCCAGCATTTT.

The chain has TRBV25-1 and TRBJ1-5; 9 bases are a match to TRBD1. This CDR3 region has 15 residues. Trimming took 6 bases from V and 6 from J; bases not matched to a gene: 9. Germline V gene lookup returns CDR1 MGHDK and CDR2 SYGVNS. The CDR3 bases are TGTGCCAGCAGGCCCGGGACAGGGACAACTCAGCCCCAGCATTTT. Its translation is CASRPGTGTTQPQHF.

The chain links TRBV9 to TRBJ2-2, with 10 nucleotides matching TRBD2. J lost 2 bases, V lost 4 bases, and 11 bases had no gene match. CDR1 SGDLS and CDR2 YYNGEE come from the germline V gene. The CDR3 consists of 18 residues. CDR3 amino acids: CASSPRTSGTTNTGELFF. The CDR3 coding sequence is TGTGCCAGCAGCCCGAGGACTAGCGGCACCACCAACACCGGGGAGCTGTTTTTT.

The table lists this clonotype with a count of one. The chain has TRBV20-1 and TRBJ1-5; 8 positions match TRBD1. Germline values: CDR1 DFQATT, CDR2 SNEGSKA (reference sequence). This CDR3 contains 16 residues. The trim removed 3 bases at V and 0 bases at J, leaving 7 bases unmatched. This CDR3 is CSASDRGRYSNQPQHF. CDR3 nucleotides: TGCAGTGCTAGCGACAGGGGAAGATATAGCAATCAGCCCCAGCATTTT.

The chain combines TRBV10-3 with TRBJ2-2; D is unclear. The ends were cut back, 10 bases at V and 0 bases at J, with 12 bases in the middle. The germline gives CDR1 ENHRY, CDR2 SYGVKD. The CDR3 sequence is 14 residues long. The CDR3 sequence is CATLKAANTGELFF. CDR3 bases: TGTGCCACCCTTAAGGCCGCGAACACCGGGGAGCTGTTTTTT.

The V call is TRBV4-1, the J call TRBJ1-2; D might be TRBD1 (6 bases). There are 14 residues in the CDR3. Germline assignment: CDR1 MGHRA and CDR2 YSYEKL. Trimming stripped 4 bases from V and 8 bases from J, with 17 bases between. The chain's CDR3 is CASSRPDRNDGYTF. CDR3 coding DNA: TGCGCCAGCAGCCGGCCCGACAGGAACGACGGCTACACCTTC.

V is TRBV2 and J is TRBJ2-6, with D perhaps matching TRBD2 (6 bases). CDR1 and CDR2 (germline): SNHLY, FYNNEI. The CDR3 sequence is 17 residues long. Trimming left V 4 bases short and J 3 bases short, with 16 bases between. CDR3 protein: CASSGRMGGSGANVLTF. CDR3 in DNA: TGTGCCAGCAGTGGAAGGATGGGGGGAAGTGGGGCCAACGTCCTGACTTTC.

The chain couples TRBV12-3 or TRBV12-4 to TRBJ2-6; D ambiguous. This CDR3 comprises 14 residues. V shed 8 bases and J shed 0 bases, with 8 bases lying between them. For the CDR3, the DNA is TGTGCCAGCTTGACCCACTCTGGGGCCAACGTCCTGACTTTC. Protein sequence: CASLTHSGANVLTF.

The chain has TRBV19 and TRBJ1-2; 8 nucleotides line up with TRBD1. CDR1 LNHDA and CDR2 SQIVND come from the germline V gene (reference sequence). V dropped 2 bases and J dropped 5; count of bases not matched to a gene: 4. The CDR3 is made up of 14 amino acids. The CDR3 nucleotides are TGTGCCAGTAGTATACGGGACAGGCCATATGGCTACACCTTC. This gives the protein CASSIRDRPYGYTF.

This chain joins TRBV30 and TRBJ1-5; D is unresolved. This CDR3 is built from 12 residues. Germline values: CDR1 GTSNPN, CDR2 SVGIG (reference sequence). V was trimmed by 5 bases and J by 5 bases, leaving 10 bases between them. CDR3 amino acids: CAWALEDQPQHF. The CDR3 region has the DNA TGTGCCTGGGCCCTGGAGGATCAGCCCCAGCATTTT.

V and J are TRBV12-3 or TRBV12-4 and TRBJ2-5; 11 bases fit TRBD2. The V gene end was trimmed by 4 bases and the J gene end by 5 bases; junction bases not matched to a gene: 9. The CDR3 covers 16 residues. For the CDR3, the DNA is TGTGCCAGCAGTTACCTACTAGCGGGAGCAGGGGAGACCCAGTACTTC. Protein product: CASSYLLAGAGETQYF.

The CDR3 coding sequence is TGTGCCAGCAGCCTTGACAGGGTCATCGGTTCTGAGCAGTACTTC. Protein product: CASSLDRVIGSEQYF. This chain connects TRBV3-1 to TRBJ2-7; 7 bases agree with TRBD1. This CDR3 is 15 amino acids long. The V gene end was trimmed by 4 bases and the J gene end by 7 bases; junction bases not matched to a gene: 13. Germline CDR1 LGHDT, CDR2 YNNKEL (reference sequence).

The V call is TRBV9, the J call TRBJ2-1, with TRBD1 identical over 7 bases. The germline gives CDR1 SGDLS, CDR2 YYNGEE. The CDR3 is 15 residues long. V was pared by 3 bases and J by 1 base, with 4 bases of the junction left unmatched. The DNA for the CDR3 is TGTGCCAGCAGCGGACCCAGGGGGTCCTACAATGAGCAGTTCTTC. Translation gives CASSGPRGSYNEQFF.

The chain is built from TRBV19 and TRBJ1-1; 8 bases fit TRBD1. CDR3 length equals 12 residues. After removal of 5 bases from V and 11 bases from J, the junction contained 7 bases not matched to a gene. Germline CDR1 and CDR2: LNHDA and SQIVND (reference sequence). CDR3 amino acids: CASSEITGGAFF. The CDR3 bases are TGTGCCAGTAGTGAGATAACAGGGGGTGCTTTCTTT.

In this sample, this clonotype turned up once. The chain uses TRBV28 and TRBJ2-2; 11 bases fit TRBD2. The junction had 1 base not matched to a gene; V was cut back by 2 bases and J by 5 bases. Germline lookup yields CDR1 MDHEN and CDR2 SYDVKM. The CDR3 covers 15 residues. The CDR3 sequence: CASSLPSGGTGELFF. The CDR3 DNA follows: TGTGCCAGCAGTTTACCTAGCGGGGGGACCGGGGAGCTGTTTTTT.

The chain has TRBV30 and TRBJ1-2; a possible D gene is TRBD1 (6 bases). This CDR3 comprises 14 residues. Trimming pared 0 bases from V and 3 bases from J, leaving 11 bases between. Per the germline V gene, CDR1 is GTSNPN and CDR2 is SVGIG (reference sequence). CDR3 region: CAWSVGRTDYGYTF. CDR3 sequence (DNA): TGTGCCTGGAGTGTGGGGAGGACAGACTATGGCTACACCTTC.

CDR3: CASSIQGYEQFF. The CDR3 bases are TGTGCCAGCAGCATACAGGGGTATGAGCAGTTCTTC. The chain couples TRBV7-9 to TRBJ2-1; TRBD1 matches 7 bases. The CDR3 covers 12 residues. Germline V gene data show CDR1 as SEHNR and CDR2 as FQNEAQ (reference sequence). After removal of 5 bases from V and 8 bases from J, the junction contained 3 bases not matched to a gene. The entire variable domain, with the rest obtained from reference TRBV7-9 and TRBJ2-1, is as follows: DTGVSQNPRHKITKRGQNVTFRCDPISEHNRLYWYRQTLGQGPEFLTYFQNEAQLEKSRLLSDRFSAERPKGSFSTLEIQRTEQGDSAMYLCASSIQGYEQFFGPGTRLTVL.

The gene calls are TRBV19 and TRBJ1-5; D is ambiguous. Germline V lookup: CDR1 LNHDA, CDR2 SQIVND (reference sequence). V gave up 3 bases and J gave up 3 bases, with 15 bases separating them. CDR3 size: 16 residues. The CDR3 bases are TGTGCCAGTAGTATCCGCAGTCCTAGCAACAATCAGCCCCAGCATTTT. Protein: CASSIRSPSNNQPQHF.

This chain connects TRBV7-2 to TRBJ1-5; no clear D gene. The CDR3 extends over 11 amino acids. V lost 7 bases and J lost 5, with 6 bases in between. CDR1 and CDR2 from the germline V gene are SGHTA and FQGNSA. CDR3 nucleotide sequence: TGTGCCAGCATCACTTATCAGCCCCAGCATTTT. It is translated as CASITYQPQHF.

The V call is TRBV5-1, the J call TRBJ2-7; D is undetermined. The germline V and J ends were trimmed by 2 bases and 3 bases, with 9 bases remaining between them. The CDR3 runs to 13 residues. Looked up from germline, CDR1 is SGHRS and CDR2 is YFSETQ. The CDR3 sequence is CASSFETFYEQYF. The CDR3 nucleotides read TGCGCCAGCAGCTTCGAGACATTCTACGAGCAGTACTTC. Using reference TRBV5-1 and TRBJ2-7 for the parts outside the CDR3, the full variable domain is KAGVTQTPRYLIKTRGQQVTLSCSPISGHRSVSWYQQTPGQGLQFLFEYFSETQRNKGNFPGRFSGRQFSNSRSEMNVSTLELGDSALYLCASSFETFYEQYFGPGTRLTVT.

This chain connects TRBV19 to TRBJ2-6; 7 positions match TRBD1. Trimming cost V 7 bases and J 3 bases; bases outside gene matches: 6. The length of the CDR3 is 15 residues. Germline V gene lookup returns CDR1 LNHDA and CDR2 SQIVND (reference sequence). CDR3 sequence: CASKEGALGANVLTF. CDR3 DNA: TGTGCCAGTAAAGAGGGGGCGCTTGGGGCCAACGTCCTGACTTTC.

A word on this clonotype: The junction shows a germline mismatch at one end, possibly a read error. The V call is TRBV7-3, the J call TRBJ2-2, with TRBD1 as a possible D gene (6 bases). The germline CDR1 and CDR2 sequences are SGHTA and FQGTGA. This CDR3 comprises 13 residues. The CDR3 DNA is TGTGCCAGCAGTTTAAGGACAGCCGGGGAGCTGTTTTTT. Translation: CASSLRTAGELFF. Complete variable domain (other parts from reference TRBV7-3 and TRBJ2-2): GAGVSQTPSNKVTEKGKYVELRCDPISGHTALYWYRQSLGQGPEFLIYFQGTGAADDSGLPNDRFFAVRPEGSVSTLKIQRTERGDSAVYLCASSLRTAGELFFGEGSRLTVL.

The V call is TRBV9, the J call TRBJ2-4; TRBD2 is a possible D gene (5 bases). Looked up from germline, CDR1 is SGDLS and CDR2 is YYNGEE. The CDR3 is made up of 16 amino acids. Trimming pared 2 bases from V and 1 base from J, leaving 13 bases between. In nucleotides, the CDR3 is TGTGCCAGCAGCGTCGAGGGTGAATGGGCCAAAAACATTCAGTACTTC. Residues: CASSVEGEWAKNIQYF.

This chain links TRBV7-3 with TRBJ2-5; D might be TRBD1 (5 bases). V was cut by 0 bases and J by 2 bases, with 13 bases left in between. CDR1 is SGHTA and CDR2 is FQGTGA in the germline V gene. This CDR3 has 16 residues. The chain's CDR3 is CASSLTGWGLQETQYF. The CDR3 region has the DNA TGTGCCAGCAGCTTAACGGGGTGGGGCCTGCAAGAGACCCAGTACTTC. The full variable domain, in which reference TRBV7-3 and TRBJ2-5 provide the parts outside the CDR3, is GAGVSQTPSNKVTEKGKYVELRCDPISGHTALYWYRQSLGQGPEFLIYFQGTGAADDSGLPNDRFFAVRPEGSVSTLKIQRTERGDSAVYLCASSLTGWGLQETQYFGPGTRLLVL.

The chain is built from TRBV6-1 and TRBJ1-6; D might be TRBD1 (5 bases). Trimming took 8 bases from V and 0 from J, leaving 11 bases between them. Per the germline V gene, CDR1 is MNHNS and CDR2 is SASEGT. The CDR3 has 15 amino acids. CDR3 DNA sequence: TGTGCCAGCCAGGAGGGGAGCTCCTATAATTCACCCCTCCACTTT. This codes for CASQEGSSYNSPLHF.

CDR3 bases: TGTGCCAGCAGTTCGGGGGCGGGTACCCAGTACTTC. As protein: CASSSGAGTQYF. This chain connects TRBV27 to TRBJ2-5; D tentatively reads TRBD1 or TRBD2 (6 bases each). Trimming left V 4 bases short and J 8 bases short, with 11 bases between. This CDR3 is built from 12 residues. CDR1 is MNHEY, CDR2 SMNVEV, per germline (reference sequence).

The chain combines TRBV29-1 with TRBJ1-1; D is possibly TRBD1 (6 bases). Germline lookup yields CDR1 SQVTM and CDR2 ANQGSEA. The V end lost 7 bases, the J end lost 2 bases, and 11 bases lay between the germline ends. This CDR3 has 12 residues. For the CDR3, the DNA is TGCAGCGCCGGACAGCTCAACACTGAAGCTTTCTTT. Translation gives CSAGQLNTEAFF. The full variable domain, its missing parts supplied by reference TRBV29-1 and TRBJ1-1, is SAVISQKPSRDICQRGTSLTIQCQVDSQVTMMFWYRQQPGQSLTLIATANQGSEATYESGFVIDKFPISRPNLTFSTLTVSNMSPEDSSIYLCSAGQLNTEAFFGQGTRLTVV.

The CDR3 region is CASSFGAGDTEAFF. DNA for the CDR3: TGTGCCAGCAGCTTCGGGGCGGGGGACACTGAAGCTTTCTTT. This sequence joins TRBV5-6 and TRBJ1-1, with D tentatively TRBD1 (5 bases). The V end was cut by 2 bases, the J end by 3 bases, with 11 bases between. The CDR3 is 14 amino acids. Germline V lookup: CDR1 SGHDT, CDR2 YYEEEE.